This is a list of T cell receptor beta chains from one sample in a study of shared clonotypes between healthy human individuals. Measured with immunoSEQ multiplex PCR; TCRdb has only the in-frame clones, and not every one. Of some 2,100,000 clones in the sample, approximately 96% were seen once. The sample was naive CD4+ T cells sorted from blood. The source of these receptors is a man between 18 and 35 years old in good health. Each CDR3 is given with its conserved first and last residue. The D gene is left open where the match is weak. Not every row has a clone size; where given, it reads once, few, many or a size class.

d_gene: -
v_gene: TRBV19
abundance: -
j_gene: TRBJ1-1
CDR3aa: CASSRQGSKNTEAFF
CDR3nt: TGTGCCAGTAGTAGGCAGGGGAGTAAGAACACTGAAGCTTTCTTT

d_gene: -
v_gene: TRBV15
abundance: -
j_gene: TRBJ2-7
CDR3aa: CATSRDRSGEQYF
CDR3nt: TGTGCCACCAGCAGAGATCGATCCGGCGAGCAGTACTTC

d_gene: -
v_gene: TRBV4-3
abundance: -
j_gene: TRBJ1-2
CDR3aa: CASSQDVGRGNVGYTF
CDR3nt: TGCGCCAGCAGCCAAGACGTTGGCAGGGGCAACGTAGGCTACACCTTC

d_gene: -
v_gene: TRBV29-1
abundance: -
j_gene: TRBJ2-3
CDR3aa: CSAAPDSTDTQYF
CDR3nt: TGCAGCGCTGCCCCGGACAGCACAGATACGCAGTATTTT

d_gene: TRBD1
v_gene: TRBV5-1
abundance: -
j_gene: TRBJ2-4
CDR3aa: CASSFPGTENIQYF
CDR3nt: TGCGCCAGCAGCTTTCCCGGGACAGAAAACATTCAGTACTTC

d_gene: -
v_gene: TRBV6-5
abundance: -
j_gene: TRBJ1-1
CDR3aa: CASIRGYEGNTEAFF
CDR3nt: TGTGCCAGCATCCGGGGCTATGAGGGCAACACTGAAGCTTTCTTT

d_gene: -
v_gene: TRBV5-1
abundance: -
j_gene: TRBJ1-3
CDR3aa: CASSLASDRTSGNTIYF
CDR3nt: TGCGCCAGCAGCTTGGCCAGCGACAGAACCTCTGGAAACACCATATATTTT

d_gene: -
v_gene: TRBV6-5
abundance: -
j_gene: TRBJ2-5
CDR3aa: CAIPRETQYF
CDR3nt: TGTGCCATCCCACGGGAGACCCAGTACTTC

d_gene: TRBD1
v_gene: TRBV4-3
abundance: -
j_gene: TRBJ2-6
CDR3aa: CASSPARDSSGANVLTF
CDR3nt: TGCGCCAGCAGCCCCGCTCGGGACAGCTCTGGGGCCAACGTCCTGACTTTC

d_gene: TRBD1
v_gene: TRBV28
abundance: -
j_gene: TRBJ1-4
CDR3aa: CASSSQGVSVKLFF
CDR3nt: TGTGCCAGCAGTTCGCAGGGGGTCTCCGTGAAACTGTTTTTT

d_gene: -
v_gene: TRBV6-5
abundance: -
j_gene: TRBJ2-2
CDR3aa: CASSLIKTFNTGELFF
CDR3nt: TGTGCCAGCAGTTTAATAAAGACTTTTAACACCGGGGAGCTGTTTTTT

d_gene: TRBD1
v_gene: TRBV6-6
abundance: once
j_gene: TRBJ2-7
CDR3aa: CASSRGQGKGYYEQYF
CDR3nt: TGTGCCAGCAGTAGAGGACAGGGGAAGGGTTACTACGAGCAGTACTTC

d_gene: TRBD2
v_gene: TRBV4-3
abundance: -
j_gene: TRBJ2-4
CDR3aa: CASSQEFTSGQNIQYF
CDR3nt: TGCGCCAGCAGCCAAGAATTTACTAGCGGACAAAACATTCAGTACTTC

d_gene: -
v_gene: TRBV11-2
abundance: -
j_gene: TRBJ2-3
CDR3aa: CASSLGPYTDTQYF
CDR3nt: TGTGCCAGCAGCTTAGGCCCCTACACAGATACGCAGTATTTT

d_gene: TRBD2
v_gene: TRBV4-1
abundance: -
j_gene: TRBJ2-7
CDR3aa: CASSRTRLAGDSYEQYF
CDR3nt: TGCGCCAGCAGCCGCACCAGACTAGCGGGGGATTCCTACGAGCAGTACTTC

d_gene: -
v_gene: TRBV10-1
abundance: -
j_gene: TRBJ2-1
CDR3aa: CASPEPGSHRQFF
CDR3nt: TGCGCCAGCCCGGAGCCGGGGTCCCATAGGCAGTTCTTC

d_gene: TRBD2
v_gene: TRBV10-3
abundance: -
j_gene: TRBJ2-1
CDR3aa: CAIREGLADNEQFF
CDR3nt: TGTGCCATCAGGGAAGGACTAGCGGACAATGAGCAGTTCTTC

d_gene: TRBD1
v_gene: TRBV5-6
abundance: -
j_gene: TRBJ2-2
CDR3aa: CASSAGDRPTGELFF
CDR3nt: TGTGCCAGCAGCGCAGGGGACAGACCCACCGGGGAGCTGTTTTTT

d_gene: TRBD2
v_gene: TRBV11-2
abundance: -
j_gene: TRBJ2-7
CDR3aa: CASSPKRWLAGSPHTEQYF
CDR3nt: TGTGCCAGCAGCCCTAAGAGGTGGCTAGCGGGATCCCCCCACACCGAGCAGTACTTC

d_gene: -
v_gene: TRBV13
abundance: -
j_gene: TRBJ2-2
CDR3aa: CASSYRRGDGTGELFF
CDR3nt: TGTGCCAGCAGCTACCGTAGGGGGGACGGCACCGGGGAGCTGTTTTTT

d_gene: -
v_gene: TRBV11-3
abundance: -
j_gene: TRBJ1-1
CDR3aa: CASSLTQSTEAFF
CDR3nt: TGTGCCAGCAGCTTAACCCAGAGCACTGAAGCTTTCTTT

d_gene: -
v_gene: TRBV5-1
abundance: -
j_gene: TRBJ1-4
CDR3aa: CASSLEGKRTNEKLFF
CDR3nt: TGCGCCAGCAGCTTAGAGGGGAAGCGCACTAATGAAAAACTGTTTTTT

d_gene: -
v_gene: TRBV28
abundance: -
j_gene: TRBJ1-4
CDR3aa: CASSFWATNEKLFF
CDR3nt: TGTGCCAGCAGTTTTTGGGCAACTAATGAAAAACTGTTTTTT

d_gene: -
v_gene: TRBV7-8
abundance: -
j_gene: TRBJ2-1
CDR3aa: CASSSGHLSYNEQFF
CDR3nt: TGTGCCAGCAGCTCGGGACACCTCTCCTACAATGAGCAGTTCTTC

d_gene: -
v_gene: TRBV2
abundance: -
j_gene: TRBJ1-6
CDR3aa: CASSARDGARSPLHF
CDR3nt: TGTGCCAGCAGTGCCAGGGACGGCGCACGATCACCCCTCCACTTT

d_gene: TRBD2
v_gene: TRBV5-1
abundance: -
j_gene: TRBJ2-5
CDR3aa: CASSLGTSAGGETQYF
CDR3nt: TGCGCCAGCAGCTTGGGAACTAGCGCGGGCGGGGAGACCCAGTACTTC

d_gene: TRBD1
v_gene: TRBV19
abundance: -
j_gene: TRBJ1-1
CDR3aa: CASSIRQGHTEAFF
CDR3nt: TGTGCCAGTAGTATCCGACAGGGACACACTGAAGCTTTCTTT

d_gene: TRBD2
v_gene: TRBV6-5
abundance: -
j_gene: TRBJ2-1
CDR3aa: CASSQGLAGRGEQFF
CDR3nt: TGTGCCAGCAGCCAGGGACTAGCGGGAAGAGGTGAGCAGTTCTTC

d_gene: -
v_gene: TRBV4-1
abundance: -
j_gene: TRBJ2-5
CDR3aa: CASGRGGTTPETQYF
CDR3nt: TGCGCCAGCGGGAGAGGGGGAACCACGCCTGAGACCCAGTACTTC

d_gene: TRBD1
v_gene: TRBV15
abundance: -
j_gene: TRBJ1-2
CDR3aa: CATSRDGGQGRANYGYTF
CDR3nt: TGTGCCACCAGCAGAGACGGGGGACAGGGGAGAGCTAACTATGGCTACACCTTC

d_gene: -
v_gene: TRBV19
abundance: once
j_gene: TRBJ2-7
CDR3aa: CASTSRTAAYEQYF
CDR3nt: TGTGCCAGTACCTCACGGACAGCAGCCTACGAGCAGTACTTC

d_gene: -
v_gene: TRBV7-9
abundance: -
j_gene: TRBJ2-3
CDR3aa: CASSLDRSYGTDTQYF
CDR3nt: TGTGCCAGCAGCTTAGACAGGTCCTACGGGACAGATACGCAGTATTTT

d_gene: -
v_gene: TRBV11-2
abundance: few
j_gene: TRBJ1-2
CDR3aa: CASSSNRQGYTF
CDR3nt: TGTGCCAGCAGCTCGAACAGGCAGGGCTACACCTTC

d_gene: -
v_gene: TRBV27
abundance: -
j_gene: TRBJ2-3
CDR3aa: CASSLHLSSTDTQYF
CDR3nt: TGTGCCAGCAGTTTACATCTATCTAGCACAGATACGCAGTATTTT

d_gene: -
v_gene: TRBV5-1
abundance: -
j_gene: TRBJ2-2
CDR3aa: CASTGQNTGELFF
CDR3nt: TGCGCCAGCACGGGACAGAACACCGGGGAGCTGTTTTTT

d_gene: -
v_gene: TRBV19
abundance: -
j_gene: TRBJ2-4
CDR3aa: CASSLQGGIQYF
CDR3nt: TGTGCCAGTAGTCTCCAGGGTGGCATTCAGTACTTC

d_gene: -
v_gene: TRBV6-5
abundance: -
j_gene: TRBJ1-2
CDR3aa: CASSRGSGGYGYTF
CDR3nt: TGTGCCAGCAGCCGCGGATCGGGGGGCTATGGCTACACCTTC

d_gene: -
v_gene: TRBV30
abundance: -
j_gene: TRBJ1-2
CDR3aa: CAWRPGQLGGYGYTF
CDR3nt: TGTGCCTGGAGGCCAGGACAGCTGGGGGGCTATGGCTACACCTTC

d_gene: TRBD1
v_gene: TRBV5-1
abundance: -
j_gene: TRBJ2-7
CDR3aa: CASSFRDRTYEQYF
CDR3nt: TGCGCCAGCAGCTTCCGGGACAGGACTTACGAGCAGTACTTC

d_gene: TRBD2
v_gene: TRBV4-3
abundance: once
j_gene: TRBJ2-1
CDR3aa: CASSQDSSLSLAGGIIHEQFF
CDR3nt: TGCGCCAGCAGCCAAGATTCTTCGTTATCACTAGCGGGAGGGATTATACATGAGCAGTTCTTC

d_gene: -
v_gene: TRBV10-3
abundance: -
j_gene: TRBJ1-5
CDR3aa: CAISEGGFTGNQPQHF
CDR3nt: TGTGCCATCAGTGAAGGAGGGTTTACGGGCAATCAGCCCCAGCATTTT

d_gene: TRBD1
v_gene: TRBV7-2
abundance: -
j_gene: TRBJ1-4
CDR3aa: CASSPGQGNEKLFF
CDR3nt: TGTGCCAGCAGCCCGGGACAGGGGAATGAAAAACTGTTTTTT

d_gene: TRBD1
v_gene: TRBV2
abundance: -
j_gene: TRBJ1-5
CDR3aa: CASSEARQGGQPQHF
CDR3nt: TGTGCCAGCAGTGAAGCGCGTCAAGGGGGCCAGCCCCAGCATTTT

d_gene: -
v_gene: TRBV28
abundance: -
j_gene: TRBJ1-2
CDR3aa: CASSLLLSGAQGGYTF
CDR3nt: TGTGCCAGCAGTTTACTCTTATCGGGGGCGCAAGGTGGCTACACCTTC

d_gene: -
v_gene: TRBV19
abundance: -
j_gene: TRBJ2-3
CDR3aa: CASREGTNTDTQYF
CDR3nt: TGTGCCAGTAGAGAGGGGACAAACACAGATACGCAGTATTTT

d_gene: -
v_gene: TRBV5-1
abundance: -
j_gene: TRBJ1-2
CDR3aa: CASSLYGDYGYTF
CDR3nt: TGCGCCAGCAGCTTGTATGGGGACTATGGCTACACCTTC

d_gene: TRBD1
v_gene: TRBV27
abundance: -
j_gene: TRBJ1-1
CDR3aa: CASSPIRTGSMNTEAFF
CDR3nt: TGTGCCAGCAGTCCGATAAGGACAGGGAGCATGAACACTGAAGCTTTCTTT

d_gene: -
v_gene: TRBV2
abundance: -
j_gene: TRBJ2-3
CDR3aa: CASSRGTTTDTQYF
CDR3nt: TGTGCCAGCAGCCGGGGCACAACCACAGATACGCAGTATTTT

d_gene: -
v_gene: TRBV10-3
abundance: -
j_gene: TRBJ1-5
CDR3aa: CAISESNQPQHF
CDR3nt: TGTGCCATCAGTGAGAGCAATCAGCCCCAGCATTTT

d_gene: TRBD1
v_gene: TRBV6-6
abundance: -
j_gene: TRBJ1-2
CDR3aa: CASSYPGQAHGYTF
CDR3nt: TGTGCCAGCAGTTACCCGGGACAGGCACATGGCTACACCTTC

d_gene: -
v_gene: TRBV27
abundance: -
j_gene: TRBJ1-3
CDR3aa: CASSLTVSGNTIYF
CDR3nt: TGTGCCAGCAGTCTGACAGTCTCTGGAAACACCATATATTTT

d_gene: -
v_gene: TRBV6-5
abundance: -
j_gene: TRBJ1-1
CDR3aa: CASTSGPSRGTEAFF
CDR3nt: TGTGCCAGCACCTCGGGCCCCTCGAGGGGCACTGAAGCTTTCTTT

d_gene: -
v_gene: TRBV29-1
abundance: -
j_gene: TRBJ1-1
CDR3aa: CSVAGWKAFF
CDR3nt: TGCAGCGTGGCCGGCTGGAAAGCTTTCTTT

d_gene: -
v_gene: TRBV30
abundance: once
j_gene: TRBJ2-7
CDR3aa: CAWKLRGSSYEQYF
CDR3nt: TGTGCCTGGAAACTTAGGGGCAGCTCCTACGAGCAGTACTTC

d_gene: -
v_gene: TRBV5-4
abundance: -
j_gene: TRBJ1-2
CDR3aa: CASSNGAKGSYGYTF
CDR3nt: TGTGCCAGCAGTAACGGTGCAAAGGGTAGCTATGGCTACACCTTC

d_gene: -
v_gene: TRBV4-1
abundance: -
j_gene: TRBJ1-2
CDR3aa: CASSPEDKGLRGYTF
CDR3nt: TGCGCCAGCAGCCCCGAGGACAAGGGGCTTCGTGGCTACACCTTC